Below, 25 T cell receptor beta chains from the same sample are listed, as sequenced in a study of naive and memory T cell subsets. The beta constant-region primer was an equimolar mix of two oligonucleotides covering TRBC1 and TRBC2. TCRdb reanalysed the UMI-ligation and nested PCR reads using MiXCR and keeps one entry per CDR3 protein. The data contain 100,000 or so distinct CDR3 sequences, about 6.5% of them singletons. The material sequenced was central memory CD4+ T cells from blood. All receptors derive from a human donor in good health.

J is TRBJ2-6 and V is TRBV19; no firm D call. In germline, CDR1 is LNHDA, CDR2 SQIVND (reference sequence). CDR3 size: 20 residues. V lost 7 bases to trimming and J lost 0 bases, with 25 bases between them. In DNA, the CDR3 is TGTGCCAGTAACACCGAGAACCGGCCCTTCGGAAACTCTGGGGCCAACGTCCTGACTTTC. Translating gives CASNTENRPFGNSGANVLTF.

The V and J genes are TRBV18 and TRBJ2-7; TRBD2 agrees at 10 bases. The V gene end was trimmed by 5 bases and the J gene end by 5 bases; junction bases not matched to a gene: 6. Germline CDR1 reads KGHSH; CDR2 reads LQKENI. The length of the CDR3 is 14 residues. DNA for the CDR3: TGTGCCAGCTCATCCCTAGCGGGAGTTGACGAGCAGTACTTC. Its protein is CASSSLAGVDEQYF.

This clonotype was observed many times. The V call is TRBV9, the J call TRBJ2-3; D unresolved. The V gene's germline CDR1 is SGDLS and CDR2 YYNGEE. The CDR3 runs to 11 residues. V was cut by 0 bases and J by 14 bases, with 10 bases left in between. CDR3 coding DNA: TGTGCCAGCAGCGTAGGTCTACTCAGGTATTTT. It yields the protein CASSVGLLRYF.

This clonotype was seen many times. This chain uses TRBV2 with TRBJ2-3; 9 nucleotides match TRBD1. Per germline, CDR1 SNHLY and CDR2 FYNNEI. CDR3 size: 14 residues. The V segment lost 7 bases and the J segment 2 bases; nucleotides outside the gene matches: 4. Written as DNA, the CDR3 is TGTGCCAGCACGGGACAGGGATTCACAGATACGCAGTATTTT. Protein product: CASTGQGFTDTQYF.

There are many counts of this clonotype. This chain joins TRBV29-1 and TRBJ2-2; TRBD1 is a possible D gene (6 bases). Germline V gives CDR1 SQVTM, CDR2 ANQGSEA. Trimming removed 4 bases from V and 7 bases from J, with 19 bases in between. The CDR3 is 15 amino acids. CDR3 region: CSVALSTGFLGELFF. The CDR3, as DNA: TGCAGCGTTGCCCTAAGTACAGGGTTTCTCGGGGAGCTGTTTTTT.

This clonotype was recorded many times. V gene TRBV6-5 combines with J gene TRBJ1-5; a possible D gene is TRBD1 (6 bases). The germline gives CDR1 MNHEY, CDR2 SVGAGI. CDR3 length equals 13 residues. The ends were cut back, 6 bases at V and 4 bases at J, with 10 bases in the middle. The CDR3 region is CASRGAFNQPQHF. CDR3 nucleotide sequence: TGTGCCAGCAGGGGGGCCTTTAATCAGCCCCAGCATTTT.

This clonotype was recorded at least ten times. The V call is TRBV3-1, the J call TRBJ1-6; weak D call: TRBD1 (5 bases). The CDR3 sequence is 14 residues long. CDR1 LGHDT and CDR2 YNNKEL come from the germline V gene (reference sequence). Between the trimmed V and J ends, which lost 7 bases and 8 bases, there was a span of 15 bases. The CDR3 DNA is TGTGCCAGCACCCTCAGGGCGGAATATTCACCCCTCCACTTT. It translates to CASTLRAEYSPLHF. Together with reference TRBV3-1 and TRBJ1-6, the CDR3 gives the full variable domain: DTAVSQTPKYLVTQMGNDKSIKCEQNLGHDTMYWYKQDSKKFLKIMFSYNNKELIINETVPNRFSPKSPDKAHLNLHINSLELGDSAVYFCASTLRAEYSPLHFGNGTRLTVT.

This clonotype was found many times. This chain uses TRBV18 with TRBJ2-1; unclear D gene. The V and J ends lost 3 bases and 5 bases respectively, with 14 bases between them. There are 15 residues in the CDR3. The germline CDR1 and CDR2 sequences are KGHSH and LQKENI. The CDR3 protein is CASSPDRLADNEQFF. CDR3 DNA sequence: TGTGCCAGCTCACCGGACCGCTTGGCTGACAATGAGCAGTTCTTC.

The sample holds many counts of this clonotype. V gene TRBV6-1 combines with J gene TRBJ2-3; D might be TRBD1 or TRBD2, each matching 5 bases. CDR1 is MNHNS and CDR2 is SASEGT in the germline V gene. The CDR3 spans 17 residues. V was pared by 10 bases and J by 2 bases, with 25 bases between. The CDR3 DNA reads TGTGCCACGATAAGAAGCGGCGCCAGGGCTACCACAGATACGCAGTATTTT. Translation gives CATIRSGARATTDTQYF.

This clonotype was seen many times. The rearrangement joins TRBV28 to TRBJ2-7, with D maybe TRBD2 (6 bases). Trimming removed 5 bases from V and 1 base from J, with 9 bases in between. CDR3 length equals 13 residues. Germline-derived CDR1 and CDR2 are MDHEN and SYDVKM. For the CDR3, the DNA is TGTGCCAGCAGTACCGGGGGATCCTACGAGCAGTACTTC. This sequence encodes CASSTGGSYEQYF.

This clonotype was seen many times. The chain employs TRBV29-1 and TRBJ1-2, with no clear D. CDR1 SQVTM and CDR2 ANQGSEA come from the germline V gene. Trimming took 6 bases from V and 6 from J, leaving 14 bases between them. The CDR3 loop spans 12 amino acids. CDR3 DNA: TGCAGCGTAGAGAGGGTTCTCAATGGCTACACCTTC. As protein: CSVERVLNGYTF.

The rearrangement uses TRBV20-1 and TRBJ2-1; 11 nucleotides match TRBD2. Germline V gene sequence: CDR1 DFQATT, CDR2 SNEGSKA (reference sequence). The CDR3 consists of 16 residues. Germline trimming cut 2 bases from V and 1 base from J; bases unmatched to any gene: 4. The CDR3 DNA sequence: TGCAGTGCTAGAAGACTAGCGGGGAGGTCCTACAATGAGCAGTTCTTC. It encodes CSARRLAGRSYNEQFF.

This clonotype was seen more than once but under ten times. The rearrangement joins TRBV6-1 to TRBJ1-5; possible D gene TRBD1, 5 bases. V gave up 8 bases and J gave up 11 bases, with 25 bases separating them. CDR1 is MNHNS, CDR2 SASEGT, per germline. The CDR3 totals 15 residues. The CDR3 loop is CASSMDWDPVGTQHF. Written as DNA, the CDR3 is TGTGCCAGCTCCATGGACTGGGACCCGGTCGGGACCCAGCATTTT.

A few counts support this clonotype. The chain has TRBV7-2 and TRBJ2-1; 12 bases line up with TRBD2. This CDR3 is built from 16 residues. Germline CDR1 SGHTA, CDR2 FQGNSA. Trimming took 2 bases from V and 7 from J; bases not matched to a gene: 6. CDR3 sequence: CASSLLLAGGPNEQFF. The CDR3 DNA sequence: TGTGCCAGCAGCTTATTGCTAGCGGGGGGGCCTAATGAGCAGTTCTTC. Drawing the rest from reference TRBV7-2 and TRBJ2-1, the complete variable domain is GAGVSQSPSNKVTEKGKDVELRCDPISGHTALYWYRQSLGQGLEFLIYFQGNSAPDKSGLPSDRFSAERTGGSVSTLTIQRTQQEDSAVYLCASSLLLAGGPNEQFFGPGTRLTVL.

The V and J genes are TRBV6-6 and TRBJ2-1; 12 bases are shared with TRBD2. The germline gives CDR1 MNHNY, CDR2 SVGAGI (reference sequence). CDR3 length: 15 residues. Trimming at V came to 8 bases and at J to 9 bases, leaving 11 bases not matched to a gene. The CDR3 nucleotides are TGTGCCAGCGTACGAAGGACTAGCGGGAATGGTGAGCAGTTCTTC. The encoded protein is CASVRRTSGNGEQFF.

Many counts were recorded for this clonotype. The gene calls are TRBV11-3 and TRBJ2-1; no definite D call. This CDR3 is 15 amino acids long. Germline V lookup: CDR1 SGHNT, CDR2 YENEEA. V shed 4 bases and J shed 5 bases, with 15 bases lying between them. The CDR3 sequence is CASSSWVKQNNEQFF. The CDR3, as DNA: TGTGCCAGCAGCTCCTGGGTTAAACAGAACAATGAGCAGTTCTTC.

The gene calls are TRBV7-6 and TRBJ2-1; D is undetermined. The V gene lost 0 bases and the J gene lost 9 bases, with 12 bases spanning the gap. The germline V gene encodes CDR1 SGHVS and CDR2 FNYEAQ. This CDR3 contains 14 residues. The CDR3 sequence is CASSLAPAVSEQFF. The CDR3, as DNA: TGTGCCAGCAGCTTAGCCCCCGCAGTCAGTGAGCAGTTCTTC.

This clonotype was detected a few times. The CDR3 sequence: CSAIRGTVKETQYF. As DNA, the CDR3 is TGCAGTGCTATCCGGGGGACGGTGAAAGAGACCCAGTACTTC. The gene calls are TRBV20-1 and TRBJ2-5; tentatively, D is TRBD2 (6 bases). The CDR3 runs 14 residues. V shed 4 bases and J shed 3 bases, with 15 bases lying between them. Germline V lookup: CDR1 DFQATT, CDR2 SNEGSKA (reference sequence).

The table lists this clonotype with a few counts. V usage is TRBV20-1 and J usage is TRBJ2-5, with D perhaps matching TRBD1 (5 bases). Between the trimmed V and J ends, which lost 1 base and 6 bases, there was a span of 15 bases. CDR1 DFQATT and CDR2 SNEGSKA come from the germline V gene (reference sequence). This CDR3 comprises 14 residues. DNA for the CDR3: TGCAGTGCTAGAGTTAGGGGCTCACCACAGACCCAGTACTTC. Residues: CSARVRGSPQTQYF.

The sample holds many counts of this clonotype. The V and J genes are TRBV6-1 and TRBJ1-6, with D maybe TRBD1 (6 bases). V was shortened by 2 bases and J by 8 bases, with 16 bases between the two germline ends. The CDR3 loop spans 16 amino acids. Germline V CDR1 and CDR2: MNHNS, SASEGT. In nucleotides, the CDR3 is TGTGCCAGCAGTGAAAGGCCGGGGGGCGCGTATTCACCCCTCCACTTT. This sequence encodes CASSERPGGAYSPLHF.

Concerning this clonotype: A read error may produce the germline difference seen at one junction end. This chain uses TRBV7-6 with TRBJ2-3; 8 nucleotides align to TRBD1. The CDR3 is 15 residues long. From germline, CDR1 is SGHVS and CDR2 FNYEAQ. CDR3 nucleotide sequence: TGTGCCAGCAGCCCCCGGTCAGGGGGCACAAATACGCAGTATTTT. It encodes CASSPRSGGTNTQYF.

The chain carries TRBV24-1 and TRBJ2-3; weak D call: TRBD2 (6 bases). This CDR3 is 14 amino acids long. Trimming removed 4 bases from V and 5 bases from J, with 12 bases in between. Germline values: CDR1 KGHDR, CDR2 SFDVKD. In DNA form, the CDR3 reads TGTGCCACCAGTGAATCTGCCGGGGGAGATACGCAGTATTTT. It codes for CATSESAGGDTQYF.

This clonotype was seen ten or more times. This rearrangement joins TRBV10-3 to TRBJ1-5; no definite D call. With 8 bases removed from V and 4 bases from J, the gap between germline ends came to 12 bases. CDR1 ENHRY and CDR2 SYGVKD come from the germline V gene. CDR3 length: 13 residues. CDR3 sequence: CAIGGKENQPQHF. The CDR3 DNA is TGTGCCATCGGAGGGAAGGAAAATCAGCCCCAGCATTTT.

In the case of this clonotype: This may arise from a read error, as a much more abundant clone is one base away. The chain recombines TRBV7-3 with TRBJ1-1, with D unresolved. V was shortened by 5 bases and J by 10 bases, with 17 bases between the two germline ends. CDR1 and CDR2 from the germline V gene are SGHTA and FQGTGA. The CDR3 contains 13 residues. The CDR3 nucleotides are TGTGCCAGCAGCCCAGGCTGGAGCCTAGTAGCTTTCTTT. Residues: CASSPGWSLVAFF.

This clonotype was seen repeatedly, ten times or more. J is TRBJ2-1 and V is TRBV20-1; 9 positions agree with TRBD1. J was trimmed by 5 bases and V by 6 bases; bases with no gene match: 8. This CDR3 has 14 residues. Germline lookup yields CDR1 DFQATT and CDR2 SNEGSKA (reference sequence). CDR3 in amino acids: CSAADRGRNNEQFF. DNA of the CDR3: TGCAGTGCCGCGGACAGGGGCCGGAACAATGAGCAGTTCTTC.